The 32 T cell receptor beta chains below all came from one sample that was sequenced in a study of T cell changes during pregnancy in multiple sclerosis. The data were produced by immunoSEQ multiplex PCR, yet TCRdb's version contains in-frame clones alone and is incomplete. Altogether about 37,000 clones are present, about 90% being singletons, with the ten largest covering approximately 0.46%. The sequencing used CD4+ T cells from peripheral blood mononuclear cells, collected in the third trimester of pregnancy. These receptors were obtained from a female donor in good health, enrolled as a control in a pregnancy study.

This clone was observed a handful of times. The chain is built from TRBV30 and TRBJ1-1; no reliable D call. V gave up 1 base and J gave up 11 bases, with 17 bases separating them. The CDR3 spans 13 residues. The germline CDR1 and CDR2 sequences are GTSNPN and SVGIG (reference sequence). For the CDR3, the DNA is TGTGCCTGGAGTGGAACTGGAGTTTATAAGGCTTTCTTT. It yields the protein CAWSGTGVYKAFF.

About this clone itself: The germline gene is not matched at one end of the junction; a read error may be the cause. The J gene is TRBJ2-1, the V gene TRBV14; D is ambiguous. The CDR3 runs 14 residues. The germline CDR1 and CDR2 sequences are SGHDN and FVKESK. In DNA form, the CDR3 reads TGTGCCAGCAGCCAAGATGGGCTCGTTCGCCCCCCGATCTTC. It yields the protein CASSQDGLVRPPIF. Filled out from reference TRBV14 and TRBJ2-1, the complete variable domain reads EAGVTQFPSHSVIEKGQTVTLRCDPISGHDNLYWYRRVMGKEIKFLLHFVKESKQDESGMPNNRFLAERTGGTYSTLKVQPAELEDSGVYFCASSQDGLVRPPIFGPGTRLTVL.

The chain is built from TRBV18 and TRBJ1-3; 7 bases are a match to TRBD1. The germline V gene has CDR1 KGHSH and CDR2 LQKENI. V trimming: 2 bases; J trimming: 2 bases; junction bases outside the gene matches: 6. This CDR3 contains 16 residues. In DNA, the CDR3 is TGTGCCAGCTCACCATTCGTCGACAGGGCTGGAAACACCATATATTTT. It yields the protein CASSPFVDRAGNTIYF.

The chain joins TRBV5-1 to TRBJ2-1; TRBD2 matches at 11 bases. With V trimmed by 2 bases and J by 2 bases, 0 bases remained unmatched. The germline V gene has CDR1 SGHRS and CDR2 YFSETQ. The CDR3 length is 15 residues. CDR3 sequence: CASSLLAGAYNEQFF. Here the CDR3 DNA reads TGCGCCAGCAGCTTACTAGCGGGGGCCTACAATGAGCAGTTCTTC.

The J gene is TRBJ2-7, the V gene TRBV18; 8 bases fit TRBD1. V lost 5 bases to trimming and J lost 6 bases; unmatched junction nucleotides: 3. This CDR3 comprises 12 residues. Germline lookup yields CDR1 KGHSH and CDR2 LQKENI. The CDR3, as DNA: TGTGCCAGCTCAAAGGACAGGGCCGAGCAGTACTTC. Translating it yields CASSKDRAEQYF.

This clone is a singleton in its sample. The chain is built from TRBV6-5 and TRBJ1-5; D is perhaps TRBD1 (6 bases). This CDR3 comprises 13 residues. Germline V gives CDR1 MNHEY, CDR2 SVGAGI. Between the trimmed V and J ends, which lost 4 bases and 6 bases, there was a span of 10 bases. This chain's CDR3 is CASSSTGSQPQHF. CDR3 DNA: TGTGCCAGCAGTTCAACAGGGAGTCAGCCCCAGCATTTT.

The V and J genes are TRBV7-8 and TRBJ2-1, with a possible D match to TRBD2 (6 bases). CDR3 length equals 17 residues. V was pared by 2 bases and J by 4 bases, with 18 bases between. Per germline, CDR1 SGHVS and CDR2 FQNEAQ. CDR3 sequence reads: CASSLLVRRARYNEQFF. The CDR3 nucleotides read TGTGCCAGCAGCTTATTAGTGCGGAGGGCCAGGTACAATGAGCAGTTCTTC.

V usage is TRBV28 and J usage is TRBJ2-3, with D unresolved. The CDR3 has 12 residues. The germline V gene encodes CDR1 MDHEN and CDR2 SYDVKM. In nucleotides, the CDR3 is TGTGCTTCCGGGTGGCGACCAGATACGCAGTATTTT. Encoded protein: CASGWRPDTQYF. Complete variable domain (other parts from reference TRBV28 and TRBJ2-3): DVKVTQSSRYLVKRTGEKVFLECVQDMDHENMFWYRQDPGLGLRLIYFSYDVKMKEKGDIPEGYSVSREKKERFSLILESASTNQTSMYLCASGWRPDTQYFGPGTRLTVL.

This sequence joins TRBV19 and TRBJ1-2; D remains ambiguous. The V gene lost 6 bases and the J gene lost 4 bases, with 12 bases spanning the gap. The CDR3 has 13 amino acids. Germline V gene data show CDR1 as LNHDA and CDR2 as SQIVND (reference sequence). CDR3 sequence (DNA): TGTGCCAGTAGAAACAATCCTTTCTATGGCTACACCTTC. Translated, it gives CASRNNPFYGYTF.

The chain recombines TRBV6-6 with TRBJ1-1; 8 bases agree with TRBD1. Germline values: CDR1 MNHNY, CDR2 SVGAGI (reference sequence). Unmatched junction bases numbered 5, after V lost 5 bases and J lost 0 bases. This CDR3 is built from 15 residues. CDR3 sequence: CASSPRQGLNTEAFF. In DNA, the CDR3 is TGTGCCAGCAGTCCAAGACAGGGGCTGAACACTGAAGCTTTCTTT.

This chain uses TRBV27 with TRBJ2-2, with D maybe TRBD2 (7 bases). This CDR3 spans 17 amino acids. Germline V gene lookup returns CDR1 MNHEY and CDR2 SMNVEV (reference sequence). V lost 6 bases and J lost 0, with 17 bases in between. The CDR3 coding sequence is TGTGCCAGCAGGGCGGGGGCAGGGTTCACGAACACCGGGGAGCTGTTTTTT. Protein: CASRAGAGFTNTGELFF.

This clone was counted once. CDR3 sequence reads: CATGGGPYYEQYF. The DNA for the CDR3 is TGTGCCACGGGCGGAGGCCCCTACTACGAGCAGTACTTC. The genes are TRBV7-8 and TRBJ2-7, with a tentative D call TRBD2 (5 bases). Germline lookup yields CDR1 SGHVS and CDR2 FQNEAQ. The CDR3 sequence is 13 residues long. Trimming left V 10 bases short and J 3 bases short, with 16 bases between.

The chain combines TRBV6-5 with TRBJ1-3; possible D gene TRBD1, 6 bases. This CDR3 has 14 residues. The ends were cut back, 5 bases at V and 4 bases at J, with 12 bases in the middle. Germline V gives CDR1 MNHEY, CDR2 SVGAGI. CDR3 sequence: CASSTNDRGNTIYF. DNA of the CDR3: TGTGCCAGCAGTACCAACGACAGGGGAAACACCATATATTTT.

The chain combines TRBV28 with TRBJ2-7, with 8 nucleotides matching TRBD2. The CDR3 is 20 amino acids. V lost 3 bases to trimming and J lost 3 bases; unmatched junction nucleotides: 22. Germline V gene sequence: CDR1 MDHEN, CDR2 SYDVKM. The CDR3 DNA follows: TGTGCCAGCAGTTTCCCGTGGGCTAGCGGGTCCATAAGCGGCGTCTACGAGCAGTACTTC. This codes for CASSFPWASGSISGVYEQYF. Full variable domain (outside the CDR3, taken from reference TRBV28 and TRBJ2-7): DVKVTQSSRYLVKRTGEKVFLECVQDMDHENMFWYRQDPGLGLRLIYFSYDVKMKEKGDIPEGYSVSREKKERFSLILESASTNQTSMYLCASSFPWASGSISGVYEQYFGPGTRLTVT.

The chain couples TRBV9 to TRBJ1-1; D perhaps matches TRBD1 (5 bases). CDR1 is SGDLS and CDR2 is YYNGEE in the germline V gene. The CDR3 is made up of 15 amino acids. The germline V and J ends were trimmed by 0 bases and 1 base, with 10 bases remaining between them. Here the CDR3 DNA reads TGTGCCAGCAGCGTAGGGGAAGGACAGAACACTGAAGCTTTCTTT. Translation: CASSVGEGQNTEAFF.

This chain joins TRBV7-2 and TRBJ2-7; weak D call: TRBD2 (6 bases). CDR1 is SGHTA and CDR2 is FQGNSA in the germline V gene. V was trimmed by 1 base and J by 0 bases, leaving 13 bases between them. The CDR3 consists of 16 residues. This CDR3 is CASSLGGGAISYEQYF. DNA of the CDR3: TGTGCCAGCAGCTTAGGAGGCGGGGCTATCTCCTACGAGCAGTACTTC.

The chain couples TRBV6-5 to TRBJ2-5, with D possibly being TRBD2 (6 bases). This CDR3 spans 12 amino acids. Deletions cut 6 bases from V and 5 bases from J, with 10 bases between. Germline CDR1 and CDR2: MNHEY and SVGAGI. For the CDR3, the DNA is TGTGCCAGCAGAAGTGGAGGGGAGACCCAGTACTTC. This translates into CASRSGGETQYF.

The chain joins TRBV7-2 to TRBJ1-5, with D tentatively TRBD1 (5 bases). Between the trimmed V and J ends, which lost 4 bases and 3 bases, there was a span of 16 bases. Germline V gene sequence: CDR1 SGHTA, CDR2 FQGNSA. The CDR3 sequence is 16 residues long. The CDR3: CASSSSVGGPNQPQHF. CDR3 DNA: TGTGCCAGCAGCTCATCCGTGGGGGGTCCCAATCAGCCCCAGCATTTT.

The chain recombines TRBV18 with TRBJ2-7; 9 bases align to TRBD2. CDR1 is KGHSH and CDR2 is LQKENI in the germline V gene. The ends lost 0 bases at V and 6 bases at J; junction bases unmatched: 6. The CDR3 is 15 residues long. The CDR3 spells CASSPPGTSFSEQYF. In nucleotides, the CDR3 is TGTGCCAGCTCACCACCAGGGACTAGCTTCTCCGAGCAGTACTTC. Variable domain in full (rest from reference TRBV18 and TRBJ2-7): NAGVMQNPRHLVRRRGQEARLRCSPMKGHSHVYWYRQLPEEGLKFMVYLQKENIIDESGMPKERFSAEFPKEGPSILRIQQVVRGDSAAYFCASSPPGTSFSEQYFGPGTRLTVT.

The V gene is TRBV29-1, the J gene TRBJ1-4, with D perhaps TRBD1 (5 bases). Between the trimmed V and J ends, which lost 4 bases and 6 bases, there was a span of 15 bases. The CDR3 sequence is 14 residues long. From germline, CDR1 is SQVTM and CDR2 ANQGSEA. CDR3 DNA sequence: TGCAGCGTTGCCGCAGGGAGGGGACATGAAAAACTGTTTTTT. It translates to CSVAAGRGHEKLFF.

V and J are TRBV5-1 and TRBJ1-4; 11 positions match TRBD1. There are 14 residues in the CDR3. Unmatched junction bases numbered 11, after V lost 4 bases and J lost 15 bases. From germline, CDR1 is SGHRS and CDR2 YFSETQ. The CDR3: CASSPGTGGISVFF. Written as DNA, the CDR3 is TGCGCCAGCAGCCCCGGGACAGGGGGTATTTCGGTGTTTTTT.

This chain connects TRBV5-1 to TRBJ2-1; 10 bases match TRBD2. This CDR3 region has 15 residues. Per germline, CDR1 SGHRS and CDR2 YFSETQ. V dropped 4 bases and J dropped 6; count of bases not matched to a gene: 7. The CDR3 region has the DNA TGCGCCAGCAGCCCAACTAGCGGGGTCTCCAATGAGCAGTTCTTC. As protein: CASSPTSGVSNEQFF.

The V call is TRBV10-1, the J call TRBJ2-3, with 9 bases identical to TRBD2. Trimming at V came to 0 bases and at J to 1 base, leaving 2 bases not matched to a gene. The CDR3 has 16 residues. From germline, CDR1 is WNHNN and CDR2 SYGVQD (reference sequence). CDR3: CASSESGGGGTDTQYF. Here the CDR3 DNA reads TGCGCCAGCAGTGAGTCCGGCGGGGGGGGCACAGATACGCAGTATTTT.

This chain joins TRBV5-1 and TRBJ2-5, with 8 bases matching TRBD2. This CDR3 spans 16 amino acids. Trimming at V came to 3 bases and at J to 2 bases, leaving 9 bases not matched to a gene. Germline CDR1 reads SGHRS; CDR2 reads YFSETQ. DNA of the CDR3: TGCGCCAGCAGCTATGCGGGGAGCGGGGGACAAGAGACCCAGTACTTC. Translated: CASSYAGSGGQETQYF.

The rearrangement links TRBV5-4 to TRBJ1-2; TRBD1 matches 8 bases. Germline CDR1 reads SGHNT; CDR2 reads YYREEE (reference sequence). The CDR3 sequence is 15 residues long. The trim removed 4 bases at V and 8 bases at J, leaving 13 bases unmatched. The CDR3 loop reads CASSQAQGVVEGYTF. In DNA form, the CDR3 reads TGTGCCAGCAGCCAGGCACAGGGGGTTGTAGAGGGCTACACCTTC.

The chain joins TRBV27 to TRBJ2-3; tentative D call: TRBD1 (6 bases). This CDR3 has 15 residues. Germline CDR1 reads MNHEY; CDR2 reads SMNVEV (reference sequence). Trimming cost V 11 bases and J 2 bases, with 20 bases left between them. CDR3 protein: CAVQTGHRITDTQYF. The CDR3 DNA reads as TGTGCCGTACAAACGGGACACAGGATCACAGATACGCAGTATTTT.

V usage is TRBV15 and J usage is TRBJ2-1; tentative D call: TRBD2 (5 bases). CDR1 and CDR2 from the germline V gene are LNHNV and YYDKDF (reference sequence). V dropped 3 bases and J dropped 2 bases, with 8 bases sitting between them. This CDR3 spans 14 amino acids. The CDR3 reads CATSSGNAYNEQFF. The CDR3 DNA reads as TGTGCCACCAGCAGCGGGAACGCCTACAATGAGCAGTTCTTC.

The rearrangement uses TRBV19 and TRBJ2-5, with TRBD1 matching over 10 bases. The V gene end was trimmed by 5 bases and the J gene end by 5 bases; junction bases not matched to a gene: 8. This CDR3 has 15 residues. CDR1 and CDR2 (germline): LNHDA, SQIVND (reference sequence). For the CDR3, the DNA is TGTGCCAGTAGTGCTCCGACAGGGGGCGCGGAGACCCAGTACTTC. It is translated as CASSAPTGGAETQYF.

The chain has TRBV27 and TRBJ2-7; 8 nucleotides match TRBD1. The CDR3 contains 15 residues. CDR1 is MNHEY, CDR2 SMNVEV, per germline (reference sequence). J gave up 3 bases and V 6 bases, and 10 bases lay outside the gene matches. CDR3 DNA sequence: TGTGCCAGCAGCTCCGGACAGGGACAGTACTACGAGCAGTACTTC. This translates into CASSSGQGQYYEQYF.

The V call is TRBV2, the J call TRBJ1-2, with 7 bases fitting TRBD1. The CDR3 runs to 12 residues. Germline V gene lookup returns CDR1 SNHLY and CDR2 FYNNEI. CDR3 loop: CAQGGQNYGYTF. CDR3 DNA: TGTGCTCAGGGGGGACAGAACTATGGCTACACCTTC.

This chain connects TRBV5-4 to TRBJ2-7; tentative D call: TRBD2 (6 bases). Germline V gene lookup returns CDR1 SGHNT and CDR2 YYREEE (reference sequence). The V end was cut by 0 bases, the J end by 4 bases, with 8 bases between. The CDR3 extends over 13 amino acids. The CDR3 bases are TGTGCCAGCAGCTTGGGTAGCGGTTACGAGCAGTACTTC. This gives the protein CASSLGSGYEQYF.

The chain has TRBV11-2 and TRBJ2-5; 12 nucleotides align to TRBD2. The germline gives CDR1 SGHAT, CDR2 FQNNGV. This CDR3 contains 16 residues. V gave up 5 bases and J gave up 0 bases; unmatched junction bases: 4. The CDR3 sequence: CASSRGTSGYQETQYF. CDR3 nucleotide sequence: TGTGCCAGCAGCCGAGGGACTAGCGGGTACCAAGAGACCCAGTACTTC.